A selection of T cell receptor beta chains follows, all from one sample in a study of shared clonotypes between healthy human individuals. The repertoire was sequenced with immunoSEQ multiplex PCR; TCRdb's copy has only in-frame clones and lacks some. The table shows 2.3 million or so clones, with 93% occurring only once. Sequencing input: naive CD4+ T cells from PBMCs. These receptors all stem from a man between 18 and 35 years old in good health. Some clones in this sample may be carry-over from other donors' samples. Each CDR3 is given with its conserved first and last residue. A D gene is named only where the DNA matches it firmly. Size tells how often a clone was seen (once, few, many) or the class of an expanded clone, and some rows leave it out.

d_call: .
cdr3_length: 15
v_call: TRBV19
clone_size: .
j_call: TRBJ2-1
cdr3_nt: TGTGCCAGTAGCACCCTGCCCGGCGGGGTGGGTCGGCAGTTCTTC
cdr3_aa: CASSTLPGGVGRQFF

d_call: TRBD1
cdr3_length: 14
v_call: TRBV7-8
clone_size: .
j_call: TRBJ1-6
cdr3_nt: TGTGCCAGCAGCCCCGGGGACAGGGTTTCACCCCTCCACTTT
cdr3_aa: CASSPGDRVSPLHF

d_call: .
cdr3_length: 11
v_call: TRBV19
clone_size: few
j_call: TRBJ1-1
cdr3_nt: TGTGCCACCTACCGGGGGCCTGAAGCTTTCTTT
cdr3_aa: CATYRGPEAFF

d_call: .
cdr3_length: 16
v_call: TRBV7-2
clone_size: .
j_call: TRBJ2-5
cdr3_nt: TGTGCCAGCAGCCTTGCCGTTGGTGCCGGTCAAGAGACCCAGTACTTC
cdr3_aa: CASSLAVGAGQETQYF

d_call: .
cdr3_length: 14
v_call: TRBV18
clone_size: once
j_call: TRBJ2-1
cdr3_nt: TGTGCCAGCTCACCTAGGAGGGGGCACGATGAGCAGTTCTTC
cdr3_aa: CASSPRRGHDEQFF

d_call: .
cdr3_length: 15
v_call: TRBV30
clone_size: once
j_call: TRBJ1-2
cdr3_nt: TGTGCCTGGAGTGTAGGGGGGATAGCTAACTATGGCTACACCTTC
cdr3_aa: CAWSVGGIANYGYTF

d_call: .
cdr3_length: 14
v_call: TRBV9
clone_size: .
j_call: TRBJ2-2
cdr3_nt: TGTGCCAGCACGCCCGGGACAACAACCGGGGAGCTGTTTTTT
cdr3_aa: CASTPGTTTGELFF

d_call: .
cdr3_length: 12
v_call: TRBV14
clone_size: .
j_call: TRBJ2-7
cdr3_nt: TGTGCCAGCAGCACCGGCTCCTACGAGCAGTACTTC
cdr3_aa: CASSTGSYEQYF

d_call: .
cdr3_length: 13
v_call: TRBV28
clone_size: .
j_call: TRBJ2-1
cdr3_nt: TGTGCCGCCACTGGGCGCCCCTACAATGAGCAGTTCTTC
cdr3_aa: CAATGRPYNEQFF

d_call: TRBD2
cdr3_length: 15
v_call: TRBV7-2
clone_size: .
j_call: TRBJ2-7
cdr3_nt: TGTGCCAGCAGCCCGGGACTAGCCCATTCCTACGAGCAGTACTTC
cdr3_aa: CASSPGLAHSYEQYF

d_call: .
cdr3_length: 14
v_call: TRBV6-6
clone_size: .
j_call: TRBJ2-1
cdr3_nt: TGTGCCAGCAGTTTACCTACTAGTCTCAATGAGCAGTTCTTC
cdr3_aa: CASSLPTSLNEQFF

d_call: .
cdr3_length: 13
v_call: TRBV10-3
clone_size: .
j_call: TRBJ1-4
cdr3_nt: TGTGCCACTGGACATGCAACTAATGAAAAACTGTTTTTT
cdr3_aa: CATGHATNEKLFF

d_call: .
cdr3_length: 13
v_call: TRBV5-1
clone_size: .
j_call: TRBJ1-2
cdr3_nt: TGCGCCAGCAGCTTCGGCGGCTCCTTTGGCTACACCTTC
cdr3_aa: CASSFGGSFGYTF

d_call: .
cdr3_length: 15
v_call: TRBV28
clone_size: .
j_call: TRBJ2-4
cdr3_nt: TGTGCCAGCAGTTTGCGGGGAGCGGCCAAAAACATTCAGTACTTC
cdr3_aa: CASSLRGAAKNIQYF

d_call: .
cdr3_length: 11
v_call: TRBV2
clone_size: once
j_call: TRBJ1-1
cdr3_nt: TGTGCCAGCAGGGCCTCCTACGTGGCTTTCTTT
cdr3_aa: CASRASYVAFF

d_call: TRBD1
cdr3_length: 14
v_call: TRBV2
clone_size: .
j_call: TRBJ2-1
cdr3_nt: TGTGCCAGCGGTGGACAGGGCTCCTACAATGAGCAGTTCTTC
cdr3_aa: CASGGQGSYNEQFF

d_call: .
cdr3_length: 15
v_call: TRBV6-1
clone_size: .
j_call: TRBJ2-3
cdr3_nt: TGTGCCAGCAGTCGAGGACCAAGAGGCACAGATACGCAGTATTTT
cdr3_aa: CASSRGPRGTDTQYF

d_call: .
cdr3_length: 13
v_call: TRBV10-1
clone_size: few
j_call: TRBJ1-5
cdr3_nt: TGCGCCAGCAATGGACGGAGCAATCAGCCCCAGCATTTT
cdr3_aa: CASNGRSNQPQHF

d_call: .
cdr3_length: 14
v_call: TRBV7-6
clone_size: .
j_call: TRBJ2-7
cdr3_nt: TGTGCCAGCAGCTTAGTGGCTAGTTCAAACGAGCAGTACTTC
cdr3_aa: CASSLVASSNEQYF

d_call: .
cdr3_length: 14
v_call: TRBV28
clone_size: .
j_call: TRBJ1-1
cdr3_nt: TGTGCCAGCAGTTTATTACAGTACAACACTGAAGCTTTCTTT
cdr3_aa: CASSLLQYNTEAFF

d_call: .
cdr3_length: 11
v_call: TRBV28
clone_size: .
j_call: TRBJ2-7
cdr3_nt: TGTGCCAGCAGTACCCCCTACGAGCAGTACTTC
cdr3_aa: CASSTPYEQYF

d_call: .
cdr3_length: 11
v_call: TRBV20-1
clone_size: .
j_call: TRBJ1-1
cdr3_nt: TGCAGTGCCATGGGGGTAGAGGAAGCTTTCTTT
cdr3_aa: CSAMGVEEAFF

d_call: .
cdr3_length: 15
v_call: TRBV2
clone_size: .
j_call: TRBJ2-2
cdr3_nt: TGTGCCAGCATTGTAGCGGAGGCGAGCACCGGGGAGCTGTTTTTT
cdr3_aa: CASIVAEASTGELFF

d_call: TRBD2
cdr3_length: 14
v_call: TRBV2
clone_size: .
j_call: TRBJ2-3
cdr3_nt: TGTGCCAGCAGGACGACTAGCGGCACAGATACGCAGTATTTT
cdr3_aa: CASRTTSGTDTQYF

d_call: .
cdr3_length: 12
v_call: TRBV5-6
clone_size: .
j_call: TRBJ1-5
cdr3_nt: TGTGCCAGCAGCTGGAAAGATCAGCCCCAGCATTTT
cdr3_aa: CASSWKDQPQHF

d_call: TRBD1
cdr3_length: 19
v_call: TRBV15
clone_size: .
j_call: TRBJ1-2
cdr3_nt: TGTGCCACCAGCAGAGCTGGATCCGGACAGGGAGGGCCTAACTATGGCTACACCTTC
cdr3_aa: CATSRAGSGQGGPNYGYTF

d_call: .
cdr3_length: 11
v_call: TRBV6-5
clone_size: .
j_call: TRBJ1-2
cdr3_nt: TGTGCCAGCAGATTGAACGACGGCTACACCTTC
cdr3_aa: CASRLNDGYTF